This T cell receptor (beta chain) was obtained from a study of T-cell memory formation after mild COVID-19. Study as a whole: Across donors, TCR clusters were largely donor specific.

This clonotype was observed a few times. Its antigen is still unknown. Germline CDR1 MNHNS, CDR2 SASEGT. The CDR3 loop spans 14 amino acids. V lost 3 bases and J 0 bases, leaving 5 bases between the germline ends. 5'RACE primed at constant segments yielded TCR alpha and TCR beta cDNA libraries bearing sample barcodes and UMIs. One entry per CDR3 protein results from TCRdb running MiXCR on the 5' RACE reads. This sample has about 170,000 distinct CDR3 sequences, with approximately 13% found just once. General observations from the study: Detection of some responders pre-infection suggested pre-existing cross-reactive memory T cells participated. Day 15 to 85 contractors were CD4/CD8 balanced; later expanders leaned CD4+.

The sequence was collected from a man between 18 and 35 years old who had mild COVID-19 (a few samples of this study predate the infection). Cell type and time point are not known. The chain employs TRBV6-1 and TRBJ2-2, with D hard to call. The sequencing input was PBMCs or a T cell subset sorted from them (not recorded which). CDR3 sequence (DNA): TGTGCCAGCAGTGAGGTTCCGAACACCGGGGAGCTGTTTTTT. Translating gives CASSEVPNTGELFF.